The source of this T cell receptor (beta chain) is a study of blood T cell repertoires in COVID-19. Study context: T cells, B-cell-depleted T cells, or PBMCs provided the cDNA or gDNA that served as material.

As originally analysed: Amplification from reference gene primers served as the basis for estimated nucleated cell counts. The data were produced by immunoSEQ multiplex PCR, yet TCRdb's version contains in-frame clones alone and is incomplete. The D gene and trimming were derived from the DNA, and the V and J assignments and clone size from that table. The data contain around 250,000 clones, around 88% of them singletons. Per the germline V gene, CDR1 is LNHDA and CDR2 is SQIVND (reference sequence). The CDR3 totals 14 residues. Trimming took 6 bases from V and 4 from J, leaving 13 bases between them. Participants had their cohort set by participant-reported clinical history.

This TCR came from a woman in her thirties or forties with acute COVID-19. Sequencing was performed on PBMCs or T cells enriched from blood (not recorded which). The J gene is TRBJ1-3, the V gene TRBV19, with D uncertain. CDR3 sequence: CASSPTGVGNTIYF. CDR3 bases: TGTGCCAGTAGCCCAACCGGGGTGGGAAACACCATATATTTT.